The sequence of this T cell receptor beta chain was determined in a study of human T cells and chemical hapten exposure. As to time point: patch test 3, about 24 weeks after DPC sensitization. As for treatment: therapeutic diphenylcyclopropenone sensitization with weekly scalp DPC. TCRdb re-called the RACE reads with MiXCR, one entry per CDR3 protein. This table has over 150,000 distinct CDR3 sequences, around 30% appearing once. This CDR3 comprises 12 residues. V was pared by 6 bases and J by 6 bases, with 9 bases between. CDR1 SEHNR and CDR2 FQNEAQ come from the germline V gene (reference sequence). This clonotype has only a few counts.

This clonotype was sampled from a woman between 18 and 29 years old with alopecia areata. Some clones in this sample may be carry-over from other donors' samples. The input for sequencing was whole blood, taken in connection with sensitization to the hapten diphenylcyclopropenone (DPC). The chain carries TRBV7-9 and TRBJ2-1; the D is unclear. For the CDR3, the DNA is TGTGCCAGCAGTCCTACCCCCAATGAGCAGTTCTTC. It encodes CASSPTPNEQFF.